This TCR beta chain comes out of a study of molecular identifiers for immune sequencing clone quantification. Across the study: In replicates, the authors split RNA from roughly 20,000 or 100,000 naive CD8 cells five ways and sequenced four. Study-wide results and caveats: Highly expanded clone sizes could be underestimated through barcode sharing by identical TCR molecules.

The CDR3 loop spans 17 amino acids. Germline V gene lookup returns CDR1 MDHEN and CDR2 SYDVKM. Listed TCR primers, together with previously described methods, were used for the bulk TCR libraries. Using its own MiXCR run on the PCR reads, TCRdb lists one record per CDR3 protein. The repertoire holds 60,000 to 70,000 distinct CDR3 sequences, with less than 20% as singletons. To note about this clonotype: Antigen: not known. The germline gene is not matched at one end of the junction; a read error may be the cause.

Researchers sorted naive CD8 T cells as cells that were CD8+CD4-CCR7+CD45RA+. The sample consisted of naive CD8+ T cells from blood, with Jurkat cell RNA spiked in. Described subset: FACS-sorted CD8+CD4-CCR7+CD45RA+ naive T cells. The source of this sequence is a human donor in good health. Some libraries in this study had Jurkat cell RNA spiked in. This chain joins TRBV28 and TRBJ2-1; D remains unclear. CDR3: CASSNPPGPSSYDEQSF. DNA of the CDR3: TGTGCCAGCAGTAACCCCCCTGGGCCCAGCTCCTACGATGAGCAGTCCTTC.